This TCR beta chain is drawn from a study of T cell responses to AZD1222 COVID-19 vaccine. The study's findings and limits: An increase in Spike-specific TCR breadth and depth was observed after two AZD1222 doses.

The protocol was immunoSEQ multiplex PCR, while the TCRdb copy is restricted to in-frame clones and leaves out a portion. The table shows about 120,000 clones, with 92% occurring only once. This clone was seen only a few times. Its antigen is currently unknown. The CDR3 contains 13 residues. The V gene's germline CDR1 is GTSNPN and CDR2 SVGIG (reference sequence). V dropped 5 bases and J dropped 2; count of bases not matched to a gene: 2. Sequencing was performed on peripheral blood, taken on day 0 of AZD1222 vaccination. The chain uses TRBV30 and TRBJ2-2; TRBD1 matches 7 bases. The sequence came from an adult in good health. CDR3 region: CAWAGGNTGELFF. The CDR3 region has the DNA TGTGCCTGGGCAGGGGGAAACACCGGGGAGCTGTTTTTT. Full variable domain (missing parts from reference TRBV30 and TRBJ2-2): SQTIHQWPATLVQPVGSPLSLECTVEGTSNPNLYWYRQAAGRGLQLLFYSVGIGQISSEVPQNLSASRPQDRQFILSSKKLLLSDSGFYLCAWAGGNTGELFFGEGSRLTVL.